The 18 T cell receptor beta chains presented below share a single source sample, sequenced in a study of blood T cells in healthy people across ages. Primers used in a second PCR of about 7 to 12 cycles were a sample-barcoded 5' primer and a J-beta primer mix. MiXCR, run by TCRdb on the 5' RACE reads, gives a single entry per CDR3 protein. The data show about 640,000 distinct CDR3 sequences, roughly three fifths seen once. The sample was blood. These receptors were obtained from a man between 60 and 70 years old in good health.

The V gene is TRBV6-5, the J gene TRBJ2-7, with D uncertain. The length of the CDR3 is 14 residues. With 4 bases removed from V and 1 base from J, the gap between germline ends came to 11 bases. Germline-derived CDR1 and CDR2 are MNHEY and SVGAGI. CDR3 residues: CASSSLDTSYEQYF. The CDR3 coding sequence is TGTGCCAGCAGTTCCTTAGACACTTCCTACGAGCAGTACTTC.

The V call is TRBV5-1, the J call TRBJ2-3; 7 bases align to TRBD2. CDR1 and CDR2 (germline): SGHRS, YFSETQ. Trimming cost V 4 bases and J 0 bases; bases outside gene matches: 5. This CDR3 is 15 amino acids long. CDR3 sequence: CASSPGRGSTDTQYF. The CDR3 DNA sequence: TGCGCCAGCAGCCCGGGGCGGGGGAGCACAGATACGCAGTATTTT. The variable domain in full, with the rest retrieved from reference TRBV5-1 and TRBJ2-3, is KAGVTQTPRYLIKTRGQQVTLSCSPISGHRSVSWYQQTPGQGLQFLFEYFSETQRNKGNFPGRFSGRQFSNSRSEMNVSTLELGDSALYLCASSPGRGSTDTQYFGPGTRLTVL.

The rearrangement links TRBV6-6 to TRBJ2-7; 9 positions agree with TRBD1. This CDR3 has 14 amino acids. Germline V CDR1 and CDR2: MNHNY, SVGAGI (reference sequence). With 6 bases clipped from V and 4 bases from J, the junction kept 7 bases outside the gene matches. The CDR3 DNA is TGTGCCAGCAGGACCGGGACAGGGAGGTACGAGCAGTACTTC. It specifies CASRTGTGRYEQYF.

The chain carries TRBV20-1 and TRBJ2-2, with D possibly matching TRBD2 (6 bases). CDR3 length: 14 residues. V was trimmed by 6 bases and J by 0 bases, leaving 11 bases between them. Germline lookup yields CDR1 DFQATT and CDR2 SNEGSKA (reference sequence). The CDR3 region is CSAMGLTNTGELFF. CDR3 sequence (DNA): TGCAGTGCAATGGGACTGACGAACACCGGGGAGCTGTTTTTT.

There are a few counts of this clonotype. The rearrangement uses TRBV29-1 and TRBJ2-3; 12 bases fit TRBD2. V was pared by 2 bases and J by 3 bases, with 12 bases of the junction left unmatched. This CDR3 has 18 residues. Per the germline V gene, CDR1 is SQVTM and CDR2 is ANQGSEA. CDR3 loop: CSVESQGLAGGPTDTQYF. The CDR3 DNA reads as TGCAGCGTTGAATCACAGGGGCTAGCGGGGGGGCCGACAGATACGCAGTATTTT.

CDR3: CASSQEGSGTQYF. CDR3 bases: TGTGCCAGCAGCCAAGAGGGAAGCGGTACGCAGTATTTT. J is TRBJ2-3 and V is TRBV14; D is possibly TRBD2 (5 bases). V gave up 0 bases and J gave up 8 bases, with 9 bases separating them. The CDR3 is 13 amino acids. Germline CDR1 reads SGHDN; CDR2 reads FVKESK.

J is TRBJ1-6 and V is TRBV20-1; D might be TRBD1 (5 bases). The CDR3 length is 16 residues. Germline assignment: CDR1 DFQATT and CDR2 SNEGSKA (reference sequence). Trimming left V 0 bases short and J 7 bases short, with 16 bases between. The CDR3 DNA follows: TGCAGTGCTAGAGATGCAGGGAGGGGACCCAATTCACCCCTCCACTTT. Translation: CSARDAGRGPNSPLHF.

This clonotype was seen many times. V and J are TRBV20-1 and TRBJ2-5; possible D gene TRBD2, 5 bases. Trimming removed 0 bases from V and 2 bases from J, with 13 bases in between. This CDR3 region has 15 residues. The germline gives CDR1 DFQATT, CDR2 SNEGSKA (reference sequence). The CDR3 protein is CSARDPRASQETQYF. In DNA, the CDR3 is TGCAGTGCTAGAGATCCGCGGGCGTCACAAGAGACCCAGTACTTC.

This clonotype has a single count. The chain is built from TRBV18 and TRBJ2-1, with TRBD1 as a possible D gene (6 bases). TRBJ2-7 matches the DNA end more closely, so the J call is doubtful. The CDR3 covers 16 residues. Germline loops: CDR1 KGHSH, CDR2 LQKENI. This CDR3 is CASSLYGQPPYNEQYF. The CDR3 DNA reads as TGTGCCAGCTCGCTCTACGGACAGCCTCCGTACAATGAGCAGTACTTC.

This clonotype turned up a few times. The chain has TRBV6-6 and TRBJ2-3; possible D gene TRBD2, 6 bases. CDR1 is MNHNY and CDR2 is SVGAGI in the germline V gene (reference sequence). Trimming cost V 6 bases and J 2 bases, with 12 bases left between them. The CDR3 is 14 residues long. CDR3 DNA sequence: TGTGCCAGCAGGGGGGGACTCTCCACAGATACGCAGTATTTT. Residues: CASRGGLSTDTQYF.

This clonotype was observed at least ten times. The chain recombines TRBV14 with TRBJ2-5; D unclear. This CDR3 contains 12 residues. V was pared by 3 bases and J by 0 bases, with 2 bases between. CDR1 is SGHDN, CDR2 FVKESK, per germline. CDR3 protein: CASSQYQETQYF. In DNA, the CDR3 is TGTGCCAGCAGCCAGTACCAAGAGACCCAGTACTTC.

This clonotype was observed a few times. V and J are TRBV10-3 and TRBJ1-1, with 8 bases aligning to TRBD1. V dropped 4 bases and J dropped 3; count of bases not matched to a gene: 4. The CDR3 spans 14 residues. CDR1 is ENHRY, CDR2 SYGVKD, per germline. The CDR3 spells CAISGDRGDTEAFF. For the CDR3, the DNA is TGTGCCATCAGTGGTGACAGGGGAGACACTGAAGCTTTCTTT.

V usage is TRBV29-1 and J usage is TRBJ2-6; weak D call: TRBD1 (5 bases). Per germline, CDR1 SQVTM and CDR2 ANQGSEA. Trimming left V 7 bases short and J 2 bases short, with 9 bases between. The CDR3 contains 13 residues. The CDR3 is CSAFRAGANVLTF. In DNA form, the CDR3 reads TGCAGCGCTTTCAGGGCTGGGGCCAACGTCCTGACTTTC.

This clonotype has a handful of counts. This sequence joins TRBV3-1 and TRBJ2-5; 7 nucleotides agree with TRBD1. CDR3 length equals 14 residues. CDR1 and CDR2 (germline): LGHDT, YNNKEL (reference sequence). With 5 bases clipped from V and 5 bases from J, the junction kept 8 bases outside the gene matches. DNA of the CDR3: TGTGCCAGCAGCACCCGGACAGGACGGGAGACCCAGTACTTC. This translates into CASSTRTGRETQYF.

The count of this clonotype is one. The chain uses TRBV7-9 and TRBJ2-2; no reliable D call. Germline CDR1 and CDR2: SEHNR and FQNEAQ (reference sequence). The length of the CDR3 is 11 residues. V was trimmed by 7 bases and J by 6 bases, leaving 6 bases between them. DNA of the CDR3: TGTGCCAGCACCACCGCCGGGGAGCTGTTTTTT. The encoded protein is CASTTAGELFF.

The chain has TRBV20-1 and TRBJ2-5, with D possibly matching TRBD1 (5 bases). V shed 0 bases and J shed 4 bases, with 12 bases lying between them. The CDR3 length is 14 residues. Germline assignment: CDR1 DFQATT and CDR2 SNEGSKA (reference sequence). Written as DNA, the CDR3 is TGCAGTGCTAGAGAGGTCAGGGTACCAGAGACCCAGTACTTC. It encodes CSAREVRVPETQYF.

In regard to this clonotype: One junction end disagrees with the germline gene, perhaps due to a read error. V usage is TRBV2 and J usage is TRBJ1-6; D not resolved. This CDR3 is 12 amino acids long. CDR1 is SNHLY and CDR2 is FYNNEI in the germline V gene. CDR3 protein: CASSAPNSSLHF. In DNA form, the CDR3 reads TGTGCCAGCAGTGCACCTAATTCATCCCTCCACTTT.

This clonotype was picked up one time. CDR3 coding DNA: TGCAGTGCTAGGGGCAGGGCGAACACTGAAGCTTTCTTT. Translating gives CSARGRANTEAFF. The V call is TRBV20-1, the J call TRBJ1-1; D might be TRBD1 (5 bases). The germline gives CDR1 DFQATT, CDR2 SNEGSKA (reference sequence). V lost 3 bases and J 1 base, leaving 9 bases between the germline ends. This CDR3 comprises 13 residues.